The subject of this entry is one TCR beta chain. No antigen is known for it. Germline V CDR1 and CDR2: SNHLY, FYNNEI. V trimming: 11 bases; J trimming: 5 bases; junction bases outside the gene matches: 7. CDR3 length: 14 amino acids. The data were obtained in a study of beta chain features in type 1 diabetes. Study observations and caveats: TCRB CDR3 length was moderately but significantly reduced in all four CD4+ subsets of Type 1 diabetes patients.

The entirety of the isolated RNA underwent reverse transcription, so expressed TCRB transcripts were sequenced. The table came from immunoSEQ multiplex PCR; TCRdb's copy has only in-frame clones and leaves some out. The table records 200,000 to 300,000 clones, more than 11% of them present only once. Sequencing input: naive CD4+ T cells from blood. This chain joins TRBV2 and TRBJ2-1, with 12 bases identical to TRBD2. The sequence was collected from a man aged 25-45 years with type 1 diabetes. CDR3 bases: TGTGCCTCCCTAGCGGGAGGGGCGGACAATGAGCAGTTCTTC. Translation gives CASLAGGADNEQFF.